This record looks at one T cell receptor beta chain sequence and its context. The antigen remains unidentified. Time point meaning: week 11, during vaccination. A single vaccine dose contained 300 ug of mutant IDH1 20-mer peptide, and topical imiquimod was used with it. This sample stems from a study of a mutant IDH1 vaccine in newly diagnosed glioma. Study in general: Patients were given eight vaccinations, scheduled in weeks 1, 3, 5, 7, 11, 15, 19 and 23. Treated patients had a mean age of about 37 years and a sex split that was approximately 62% male and around 38% female.

TCRdb keeps only in-frame clones here, not all; method: immunoSEQ multiplex PCR. The sample includes about 36,000 clones, about 80% of them seen just once. Sequenced material: peripheral blood mononuclear cells (PBMCs), taken from a glioma patient whose treatment included an IDH1 peptide vaccine. This TCR was recovered from a woman aged 25 to 39 with glioma. Some clones in this sample may be carry-over from other donors' samples.

The CDR3 loop reads CGVRREGSWEQFF. CDR3 nucleotides: TGTGGAGTAAGACGGGAGGGCTCCTGGGAGCAGTTCTTC. This chain uses TRBV30 with TRBJ2-1; 8 positions match TRBD2. The CDR3 spans 13 residues. Germline V gives CDR1 GTSNPN, CDR2 SVGIG (reference sequence).